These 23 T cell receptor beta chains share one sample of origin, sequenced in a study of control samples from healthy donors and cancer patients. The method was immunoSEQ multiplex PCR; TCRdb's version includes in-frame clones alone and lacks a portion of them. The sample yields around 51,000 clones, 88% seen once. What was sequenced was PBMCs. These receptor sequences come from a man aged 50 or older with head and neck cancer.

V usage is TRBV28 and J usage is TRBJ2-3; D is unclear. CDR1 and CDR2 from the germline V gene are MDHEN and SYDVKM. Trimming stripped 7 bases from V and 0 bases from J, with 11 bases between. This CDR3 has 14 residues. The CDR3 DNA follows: TGTGCCAGCACCGTGAAATCGAGCACAGATACGCAGTATTTT. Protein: CASTVKSSTDTQYF.

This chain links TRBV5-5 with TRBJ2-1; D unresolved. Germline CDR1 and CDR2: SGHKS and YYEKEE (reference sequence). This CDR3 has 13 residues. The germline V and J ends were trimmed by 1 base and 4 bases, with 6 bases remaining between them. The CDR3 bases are TGTGCCAGCAGCTTGATGGGGTACAATGAGCAGTTCTTC. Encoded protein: CASSLMGYNEQFF.

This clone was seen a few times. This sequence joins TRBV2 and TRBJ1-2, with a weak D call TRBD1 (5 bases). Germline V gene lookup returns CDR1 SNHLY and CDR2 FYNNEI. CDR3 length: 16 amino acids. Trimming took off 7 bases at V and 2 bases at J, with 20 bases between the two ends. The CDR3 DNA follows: TGTGCCAGCAATCATCCGAAGGCAGGGACCAACTATGGCTACACCTTC. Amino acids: CASNHPKAGTNYGYTF. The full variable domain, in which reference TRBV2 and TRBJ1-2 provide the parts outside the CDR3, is EPEVTQTPSHQVTQMGQEVILRCVPISNHLYFYWYRQILGQKVEFLVSFYNNEISEKSEIFDDQFSVERPDGSNFTLKIRSTKLEDSAMYFCASNHPKAGTNYGYTFGSGTRLTVV.

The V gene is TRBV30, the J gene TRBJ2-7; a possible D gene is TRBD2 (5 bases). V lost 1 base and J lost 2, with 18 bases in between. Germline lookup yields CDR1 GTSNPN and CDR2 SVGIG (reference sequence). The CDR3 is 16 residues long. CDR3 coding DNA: TGTGCCTGGAGTGATCCCCTAGTAGCGTTAACCTACGAGCAGTACTTC. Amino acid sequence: CAWSDPLVALTYEQYF.

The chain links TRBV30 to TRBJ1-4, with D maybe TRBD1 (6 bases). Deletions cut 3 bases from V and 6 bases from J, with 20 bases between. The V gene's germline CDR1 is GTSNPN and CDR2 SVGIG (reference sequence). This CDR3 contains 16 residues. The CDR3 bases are TGTGCCTGGAGCCTAAGCCGAACAGGGACGGATGAAAAACTGTTTTTT. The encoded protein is CAWSLSRTGTDEKLFF. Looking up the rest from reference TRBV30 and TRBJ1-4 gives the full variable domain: SQTIHQWPATLVQPVGSPLSLECTVEGTSNPNLYWYRQAAGRGLQLLFYSVGIGQISSEVPQNLSASRPQDRQFILSSKKLLLSDSGFYLCAWSLSRTGTDEKLFFGSGTQLSVL.

CDR3 region: CASSPVPQPNTEAFF. The CDR3 DNA reads as TGTGCCAGCTCACCAGTTCCGCAGCCGAACACTGAAGCTTTCTTT. This chain uses TRBV18 with TRBJ1-1; D remains unclear. Trimming shortened V by 2 bases and J by 1 base, and 11 bases separated the two germline ends. CDR1 is KGHSH, CDR2 LQKENI, per germline. CDR3 length: 15 amino acids.

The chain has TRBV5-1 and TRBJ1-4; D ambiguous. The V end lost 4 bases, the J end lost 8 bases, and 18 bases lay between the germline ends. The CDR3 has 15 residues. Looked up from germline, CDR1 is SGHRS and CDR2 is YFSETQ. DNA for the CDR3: TGCGCCAGCAGCCTCGCCGGCAATAGAGAGGAAAAACTGTTTTTT. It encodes CASSLAGNREEKLFF.

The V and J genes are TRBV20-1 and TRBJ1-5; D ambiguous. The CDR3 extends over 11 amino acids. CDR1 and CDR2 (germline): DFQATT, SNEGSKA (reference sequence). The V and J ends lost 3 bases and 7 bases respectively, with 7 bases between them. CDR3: CSASPEQPQHF. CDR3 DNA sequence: TGCAGTGCTAGTCCTGAACAGCCCCAGCATTTT.

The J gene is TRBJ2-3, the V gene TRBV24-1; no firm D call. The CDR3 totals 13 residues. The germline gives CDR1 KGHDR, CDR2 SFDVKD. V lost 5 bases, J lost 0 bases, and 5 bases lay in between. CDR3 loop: CATSVGSTDTQYF. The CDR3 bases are TGTGCCACCAGTGTGGGGAGCACAGATACGCAGTATTTT.

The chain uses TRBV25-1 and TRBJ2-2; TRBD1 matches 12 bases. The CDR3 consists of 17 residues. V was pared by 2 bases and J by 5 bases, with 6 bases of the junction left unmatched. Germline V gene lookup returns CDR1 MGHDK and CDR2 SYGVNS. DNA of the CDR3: TGTGCCAGCAGTGAAGGGACAGGGGGCTTGTTGACCGGGGAGCTGTTTTTT. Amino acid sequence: CASSEGTGGLLTGELFF.

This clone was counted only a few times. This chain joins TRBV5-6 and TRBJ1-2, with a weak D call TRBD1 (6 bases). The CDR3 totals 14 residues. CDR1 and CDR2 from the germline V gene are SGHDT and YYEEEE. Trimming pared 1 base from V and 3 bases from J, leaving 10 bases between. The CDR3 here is CASSLLNRDYGYTF. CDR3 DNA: TGTGCCAGCAGCTTGTTGAACAGGGACTATGGCTACACCTTC.

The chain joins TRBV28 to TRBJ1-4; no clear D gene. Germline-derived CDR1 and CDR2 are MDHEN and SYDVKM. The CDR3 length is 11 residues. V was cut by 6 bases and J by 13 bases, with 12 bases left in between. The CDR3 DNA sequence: TGTGCCAGCAGCACATCGGGTGGACTGTTTTTT. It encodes CASSTSGGLFF.

In nucleotides, the CDR3 is TGTGCCAGCAGCAGCCCCAAACAGCCCAAAAACATTCAGTACTTC. Its protein is CASSSPKQPKNIQYF. The chain employs TRBV7-2 and TRBJ2-4; D uncertain. The CDR3 contains 15 residues. Germline V CDR1 and CDR2: SGHTA, FQGNSA. Trimming removed 5 bases from V and 2 bases from J, with 13 bases in between.

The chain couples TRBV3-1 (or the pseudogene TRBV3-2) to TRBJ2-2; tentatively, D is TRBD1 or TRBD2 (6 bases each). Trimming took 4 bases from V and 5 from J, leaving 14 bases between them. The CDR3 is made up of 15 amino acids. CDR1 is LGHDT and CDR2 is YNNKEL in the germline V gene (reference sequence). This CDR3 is CASSPRGDGTGELFF. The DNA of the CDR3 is TGTGCCAGCAGCCCTAGGGGGGATGGGACCGGGGAGCTGTTTTTT.

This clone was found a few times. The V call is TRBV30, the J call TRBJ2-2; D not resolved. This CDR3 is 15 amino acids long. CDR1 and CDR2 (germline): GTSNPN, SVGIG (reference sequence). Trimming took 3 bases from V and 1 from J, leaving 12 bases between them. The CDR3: CAWSKGPMNTGELFF. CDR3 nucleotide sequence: TGTGCCTGGAGCAAAGGGCCGATGAACACCGGGGAGCTGTTTTTT. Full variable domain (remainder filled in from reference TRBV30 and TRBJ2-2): SQTIHQWPATLVQPVGSPLSLECTVEGTSNPNLYWYRQAAGRGLQLLFYSVGIGQISSEVPQNLSASRPQDRQFILSSKKLLLSDSGFYLCAWSKGPMNTGELFFGEGSRLTVL.

CDR3 sequence reads: CASSVYPGMTEAFF. The CDR3 DNA is TGTGCCAGCAGCGTTTACCCGGGTATGACTGAAGCTTTCTTT. The chain employs TRBV9 and TRBJ1-1; no clear D gene. The germline CDR1 and CDR2 sequences are SGDLS and YYNGEE. CDR3 length: 14 residues. V lost 2 bases to trimming and J lost 5 bases, with 13 bases between them.

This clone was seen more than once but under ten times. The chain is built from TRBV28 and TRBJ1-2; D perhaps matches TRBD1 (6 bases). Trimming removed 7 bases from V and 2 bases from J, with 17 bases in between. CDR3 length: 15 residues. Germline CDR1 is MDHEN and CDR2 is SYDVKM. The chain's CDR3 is CASTVGVRGNYGYTF. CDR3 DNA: TGTGCCAGCACCGTAGGGGTCAGGGGCAACTATGGCTACACCTTC.

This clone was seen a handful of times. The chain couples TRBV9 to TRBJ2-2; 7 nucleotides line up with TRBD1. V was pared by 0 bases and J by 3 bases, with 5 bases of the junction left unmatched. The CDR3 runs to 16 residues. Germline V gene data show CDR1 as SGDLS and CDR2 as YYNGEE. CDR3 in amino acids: CASSVVGQADTGELFF. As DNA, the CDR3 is TGTGCCAGCAGCGTAGTAGGACAGGCAGACACCGGGGAGCTGTTTTTT. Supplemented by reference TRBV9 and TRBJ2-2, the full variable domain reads DSGVTQTPKHLITATGQRVTLRCSPRSGDLSVYWYQQSLDQGLQFLIQYYNGEERAKGNILERFSAQQFPDLHSELNLSSLELGDSALYFCASSVVGQADTGELFFGEGSRLTVL.

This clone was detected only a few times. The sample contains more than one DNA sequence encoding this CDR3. The DNA of the CDR3 is TGCGCCAGCAGCTTGGGAGGGCAAGAGACCCAGTACTTC. It yields the protein CASSLGGQETQYF. V usage is TRBV5-1 and J usage is TRBJ2-5; TRBD2 might be the D (5 bases). The V end was cut by 0 bases, the J end by 2 bases, with 5 bases between. The CDR3 sequence is 13 residues long. CDR1 is SGHRS and CDR2 is YFSETQ in the germline V gene.

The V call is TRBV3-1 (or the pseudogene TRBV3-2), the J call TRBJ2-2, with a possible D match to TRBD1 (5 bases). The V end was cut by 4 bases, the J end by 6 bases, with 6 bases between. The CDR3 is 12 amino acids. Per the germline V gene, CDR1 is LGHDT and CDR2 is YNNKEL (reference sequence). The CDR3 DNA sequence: TGTGCCAGCAGCCTAGGGGCCGGGGAGCTGTTTTTT. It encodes CASSLGAGELFF.

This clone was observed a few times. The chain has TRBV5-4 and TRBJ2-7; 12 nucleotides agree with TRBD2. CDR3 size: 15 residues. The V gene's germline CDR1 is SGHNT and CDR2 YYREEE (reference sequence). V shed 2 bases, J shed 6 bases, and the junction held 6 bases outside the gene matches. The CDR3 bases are TGTGCCAGCAGCTTCCCTAGCGGGGGGGCCCGCGAGCAGTACTTC. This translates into CASSFPSGGAREQYF.

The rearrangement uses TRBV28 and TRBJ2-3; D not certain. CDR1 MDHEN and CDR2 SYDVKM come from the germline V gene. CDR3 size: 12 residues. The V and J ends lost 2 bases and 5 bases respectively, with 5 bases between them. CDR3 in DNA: TGTGCCAGCAGTTTAGGAGAAGATACGCAGTATTTT. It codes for CASSLGEDTQYF.

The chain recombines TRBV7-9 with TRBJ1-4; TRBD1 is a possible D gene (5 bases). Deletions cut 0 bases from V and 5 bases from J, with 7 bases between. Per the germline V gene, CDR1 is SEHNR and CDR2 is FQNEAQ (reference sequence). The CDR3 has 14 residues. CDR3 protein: CASSLASGNEKLFF. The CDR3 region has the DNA TGTGCCAGCAGCTTAGCTTCAGGGAATGAAAAACTGTTTTTT.